This T cell receptor beta chain was sequenced during a study of T-cell memory formation after mild COVID-19. Overall study findings and caveats: CD8+ contracting clones occupied EMRA, while CD4+ ones occupied mainly CM and EM. Clones from the second wave (peaking day 37) had unconfirmed SARS-CoV-2 specificity.

MiXCR, applied by TCRdb to the 5' RACE reads, yields one record per CDR3 protein. The top ten clones hold 8.1% of a sample with 550,000 to 650,000 distinct CDR3 sequences, about 18% of them seen once. This clonotype showed up many times. Its target is not known. This CDR3 is 16 amino acids long. Sequenced input: PBMCs or a T cell subset sorted from them (not recorded which). The J gene is TRBJ2-5, the V gene TRBV21-1; TRBD2, the D gene given by the table, was not confirmed from the DNA. TRBV21-1 is a recognized pseudogene. The sequence was collected from an adult woman who had mild COVID-19 (a few samples of this study predate the infection). Cell type and time point are not known. The CDR3 DNA reads as TGTGCCAGCAGCAAAGCTCCGGCGGGAGTAGGGGAGACCCAGTACTTC. Its translation is CASSKAPAGVGETQYF.